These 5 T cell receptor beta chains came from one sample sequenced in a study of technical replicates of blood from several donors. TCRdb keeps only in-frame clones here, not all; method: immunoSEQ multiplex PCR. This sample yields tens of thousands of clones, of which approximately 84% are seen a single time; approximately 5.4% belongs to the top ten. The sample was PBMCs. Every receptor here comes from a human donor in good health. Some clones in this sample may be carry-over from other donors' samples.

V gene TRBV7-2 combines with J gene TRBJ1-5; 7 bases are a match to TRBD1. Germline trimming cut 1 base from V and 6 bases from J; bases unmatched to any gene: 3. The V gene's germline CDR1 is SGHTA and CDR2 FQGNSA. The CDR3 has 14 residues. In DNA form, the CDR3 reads TGTGCCAGCAGCTTAGACAGGGGTCGTCAGCCCCAGCATTTT. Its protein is CASSLDRGRQPQHF.

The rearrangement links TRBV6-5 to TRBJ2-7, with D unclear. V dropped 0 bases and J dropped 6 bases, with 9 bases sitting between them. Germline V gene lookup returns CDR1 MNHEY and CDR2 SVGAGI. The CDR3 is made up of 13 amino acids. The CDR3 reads CASSYSNYGEQYF. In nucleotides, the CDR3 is TGTGCCAGCAGTTACTCGAATTACGGCGAGCAGTACTTC.

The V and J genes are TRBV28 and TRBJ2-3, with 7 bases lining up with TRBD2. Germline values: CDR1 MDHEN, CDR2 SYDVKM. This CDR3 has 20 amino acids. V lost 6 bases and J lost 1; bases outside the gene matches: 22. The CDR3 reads CASSPFGEVFRRGGTDTQYF. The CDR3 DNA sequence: TGTGCCAGCAGCCCCTTCGGGGAGGTATTTCGACGGGGGGGCACAGATACGCAGTATTTT.

Here the CDR3 DNA reads TGTGCCAGCTCACCCGGGGACAGAGAGACCCAGTACTTC. This sequence encodes CASSPGDRETQYF. The chain couples TRBV18 to TRBJ2-5; 7 nucleotides match TRBD1. This CDR3 contains 13 residues. J was trimmed by 4 bases and V by 3 bases; bases with no gene match: 2. Looked up from germline, CDR1 is KGHSH and CDR2 is LQKENI.

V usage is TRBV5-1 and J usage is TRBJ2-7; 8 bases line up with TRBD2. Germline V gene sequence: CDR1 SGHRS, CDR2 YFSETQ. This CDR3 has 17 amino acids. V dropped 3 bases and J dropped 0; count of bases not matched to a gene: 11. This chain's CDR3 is CASSSHRLAPRSYEQYF. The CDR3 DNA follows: TGCGCCAGCAGCTCCCACCGACTAGCGCCCCGCTCCTACGAGCAGTACTTC.